This TCR beta chain is from a study of regulatory T cells in long-lasting Graves disease. Trimming left V 6 bases short and J 5 bases short, with 9 bases between. Germline CDR1 reads SEHNR; CDR2 reads FQNEAQ (reference sequence). The CDR3 runs 12 residues. Libraries of TCR beta came from iRepertoire HTBI primers plus Arm-PCR of CDR3 regions. Via MiXCR, TCRdb re-called the multiplex PCR reads, giving one row per CDR3 protein. This sample yields under 800,000 distinct CDR3 sequences, of which 16% are seen a single time; 15% to 20% belongs to the top ten. The time point was: newly diagnosed GD, antithyroid drugs for less than 3 months. The TCR library used RNA extracted from PBMCs. This clonotype has ten or more counts. This sample also belongs to another study, concerning T cells in Graves' hyperthyroidism and ophthalmopathy. That paper notes: Patients were aged 18 to 65, had disease duration under 2 months, and had newly diagnosed hyperthyroidism. Primed by the HTBI set, a first-round RT-PCR was run on the TCR CDR3.

Material: peripheral blood mononuclear cells (PBMCs), obtained at new diagnosis, from a patient treated with antithyroid drugs. The chain recombines TRBV7-9 with TRBJ2-3; D gene unclear. The receptor comes from a woman in her 30s with Graves disease. As DNA, the CDR3 is TGTGCCAGCAGGGGCTCGTTAGATACGCAGTATTTT. Its translation: CASRGSLDTQYF.